A selection of T cell receptor beta chains follows, all from one sample in a study of blood T cell repertoires in COVID-19. This table comes from immunoSEQ multiplex PCR, and its TCRdb copy is limited to in-frame clones, with some not included. The sample has about 210,000 clones; around four fifths are singletons. Sequencing was done on a sample of peripheral blood. All receptors come from a man aged 55 to 70 with COVID-19, enrolled during active disease. The CDR3 runs from the conserved cysteine through the conserved F or W. The D gene is left open where the match is weak. A row's size may be missing; if present it is once, few, many or a size class.

V gene,D gene,clone size,J gene,CDR3 protein,CDR3 DNA
TRBV10-3,TRBD1,few,TRBJ1-2,CAISEPGGEGYTF,TGTGCCATCAGTGAGCCAGGGGGCGAGGGCTACACCTTC
TRBV19,TRBD2,few,TRBJ2-3,CASSRGLAGGVRGDTQYF,TGTGCCAGTTCCCGCGGACTAGCGGGAGGCGTCAGGGGAGATACGCAGTATTTT
TRBV2,TRBD1,.,TRBJ2-1,CASSGTDYNEQFF,TGTGCCAGCAGCGGGACAGACTACAATGAGCAGTTCTTC
TRBV19,.,.,TRBJ2-2,CASSTLQTNTGELFF,TGTGCCAGTAGTACCTTACAAACGAACACCGGGGAGCTGTTTTTT
TRBV13,TRBD1,once,TRBJ2-7,CASSLGLLAGGGEQYF,TGTGCCAGCAGCTTAGGCCTTCTGGCAGGGGGTGGCGAGCAGTACTTC
TRBV7-2,.,.,TRBJ2-4,CASTETPVIPSKNIQYF,TGTGCCAGCACCGAAACCCCAGTCATACCCTCCAAAAACATTCAGTACTTC
TRBV14,TRBD1,once,TRBJ1-1,CASSQYGQGAAEAFF,TGTGCCAGCAGCCAGTATGGACAGGGGGCCGCTGAAGCTTTCTTT
TRBV5-1,.,.,TRBJ2-2,CASNWGRGTGELFF,TGCGCCAGCAATTGGGGCAGGGGAACCGGGGAGCTGTTTTTT
TRBV7-9,.,.,TRBJ1-4,CASSSGLRGEKLFF,TGTGCCAGCAGCTCAGGCCTGCGGGGTGAAAAACTGTTTTTT
TRBV9,.,.,TRBJ2-5,CASSVAGRETQYF,TGTGCCAGCAGCGTAGCTGGGCGAGAGACCCAGTACTTC
TRBV20-1,.,once,TRBJ2-3,CSASDGLADTQYF,TGCAGTGCTAGTGACGGACTCGCAGATACGCAGTATTTT
TRBV28,TRBD1,.,TRBJ1-2,CASSSGTGNYGYTF,TGTGCCAGCAGTTCCGGGACAGGGAACTATGGCTACACCTTC
TRBV11-2,TRBD2,once,TRBJ2-5,CASSFRLAGGPVETQYF,TGTGCCAGCAGCTTTCGACTAGCGGGAGGGCCTGTGGAGACCCAGTACTTC
TRBV7-9,.,.,TRBJ2-4,CASSLGDLGNIQYF,TGTGCCAGCAGCTTAGGAGACCTAGGAAACATTCAGTACTTC
TRBV7-9,.,.,TRBJ1-6,CASSSRTRGSPLHF,TGTGCCAGCAGCTCAAGGACCAGGGGTTCACCCCTCCACTTT
TRBV4-1,.,.,TRBJ1-6,CASSQAAGIGSPLHF,TGCGCCAGCAGCCAAGCCGCAGGGATAGGGTCACCCCTCCACTTT
TRBV5-1,TRBD1,.,TRBJ1-2,CASSKDRGTYGYTF,TGCGCCAGCAGCAAGGACAGGGGAACTTATGGCTACACCTTC
TRBV10-3,TRBD1,few,TRBJ2-1,CAISPGTGVSYNEQFF,TGTGCCATCAGTCCCGGGACAGGGGTCAGCTACAATGAGCAGTTCTTC
TRBV28,.,.,TRBJ2-7,CASSLASSYEQYF,TGTGCCAGCAGTTTAGCTAGCAGCTACGAGCAGTACTTC
TRBV5-4,.,.,TRBJ1-2,CASARIRDGYGYTF,TGTGCCAGCGCCAGAATCAGGGATGGTTATGGCTACACCTTC
TRBV5-4,.,.,TRBJ1-3,CASSFMRGGSSGNTIYF,TGTGCCAGCAGCTTTATGCGGGGCGGCAGCTCTGGAAACACCATATATTTT
TRBV2,TRBD1,.,TRBJ1-4,CASSEGDRGNEKLFF,TGTGCCAGCAGTGAAGGAGACAGGGGAAATGAAAAACTGTTTTTT
TRBV28,TRBD1,.,TRBJ1-5,CASSLSQGAVGQPQHF,TGTGCCAGCAGTTTATCGCAGGGGGCTGTCGGGCAGCCCCAGCATTTT
TRBV29-1,.,.,TRBJ2-1,CSVVDDGSYNEQFF,TGCAGCGTTGTAGACGATGGGAGCTACAATGAGCAGTTCTTC
TRBV19,TRBD1,.,TRBJ1-2,CASSIWGTGDGYTF,TGTGCCAGTAGTATATGGGGGACAGGGGACGGCTACACCTTC
TRBV11-2,TRBD1,.,TRBJ1-2,CASSLEPVGTGIHGYTF,TGTGCCAGCAGCTTAGAGCCCGTGGGGACAGGGATACATGGCTACACCTTC
TRBV5-1,.,once,TRBJ2-1,CASSLVVSEQFF,TGCGCCAGCAGCTTGGTAGTATCCGAGCAGTTCTTC
TRBV6-5,.,.,TRBJ2-7,CASSSGLGQYF,TGTGCCAGCAGCTCAGGGTTGGGGCAGTACTTC
TRBV29-1,TRBD2,.,TRBJ2-5,CSVTSGQETQYF,TGCAGCGTCACTAGCGGACAAGAGACCCAGTACTTC
TRBV6-5,TRBD1,once,TRBJ2-5,CASSYSGMTGSTPQYF,TGTGCCAGCAGTTACTCGGGGATGACAGGGTCAACGCCCCAGTACTTC
TRBV5-8,.,.,TRBJ1-1,CASSLGLLGTEAFF,TGTGCCAGCAGCTTGGGACTCCTTGGAACTGAAGCTTTCTTT
TRBV5-1,TRBD2,.,TRBJ2-3,CASSLKGTSVSDTQYF,TGCGCCAGCAGCCTGAAAGGGACTAGCGTTTCAGATACGCAGTATTTT
TRBV11-2,.,.,TRBJ1-1,CASSFQGTNTEAFF,TGTGCCAGCAGCTTCCAGGGGACCAACACTGAAGCTTTCTTT
TRBV27,TRBD2,.,TRBJ2-1,CASSHRTSGSDEQFF,TGTGCCAGCAGTCATCGGACTAGCGGGAGTGATGAGCAGTTCTTC
TRBV3-1/TRBV3-2,.,.,TRBJ2-3,CASSHAMADTQYF,TGTGCCAGCAGCCATGCGATGGCAGATACGCAGTATTTT
TRBV4-2,.,.,TRBJ1-2,CASSQNRESSGYTF,TGTGCCAGCAGCCAAAACAGGGAGTCGAGTGGCTACACCTTC
TRBV27,.,.,TRBJ1-1,CASSLRRTDEAFF,TGTGCCAGCAGTTTAAGGAGGACGGATGAAGCTTTCTTT
TRBV9,TRBD1,.,TRBJ1-5,CASSLGTANQPQHF,TGTGCCAGCAGCCTCGGGACAGCAAATCAGCCCCAGCATTTT
TRBV19,.,.,TRBJ2-2,CASSARGGGFSGELFF,TGTGCCAGTAGTGCCCGGGGAGGGGGGTTCAGCGGGGAGCTGTTTTTT
TRBV19,.,.,TRBJ1-2,CASSIDSGAAAPVRYGYTF,TGTGCCAGTAGTATAGATTCGGGTGCGGCAGCCCCCGTACGCTATGGCTACACCTTC